A single sample is the source of the 29 T cell receptor beta chains below, sequenced in a study of beta chain features in type 1 diabetes. General study results and limits: In every one of the four CD4+ subsets, TCRB CDR3s were moderately but significantly shorter in Type 1 diabetes patients.

Expressed TCRB transcripts were sequenced because the entire RNA isolate underwent reverse transcription. Some clones are missing from TCRdb's copy, which holds only in-frame ones; the method was immunoSEQ multiplex PCR. Among approximately 600,000 clones, roughly 12% were seen once, and the ten largest hold more than 0.095%. These receptors have no identified antigens. The sequenced material came from naive CD4+ T cells from blood. The receptors come from a man aged 30 to 39 with type 1 diabetes.

The J gene is TRBJ1-2, the V gene TRBV30; D gene unclear. The V gene lost 5 bases and the J gene lost 2 bases, with 15 bases spanning the gap. The CDR3 has 14 residues. Germline assignment: CDR1 GTSNPN and CDR2 SVGIG (reference sequence). The CDR3 region is CAWSSGTANYGYTF. CDR3 sequence (DNA): TGTGCCTGGTCTTCCGGAACAGCGAACTATGGCTACACCTTC.

This clone was seen only a few times. V usage is TRBV18 and J usage is TRBJ1-5, with D perhaps matching TRBD1 (6 bases). This CDR3 has 13 residues. In germline, CDR1 is KGHSH, CDR2 LQKENI. With 6 bases removed from V and 4 bases from J, the gap between germline ends came to 10 bases. For the CDR3, the DNA is TGTGCCAGCTCCGGGGACACAAATCAGCCCCAGCATTTT. Amino acid sequence: CASSGDTNQPQHF.

This clone was counted between two and nine times. The V gene is TRBV5-1, the J gene TRBJ2-5, with TRBD2 matching 8 bases. CDR3 size: 14 residues. V shed 0 bases and J 5 bases; nucleotides not matched to a gene: 3. Germline-derived CDR1 and CDR2 are SGHRS and YFSETQ. CDR3 residues: CASSLVASGETQYF. CDR3 in DNA: TGCGCCAGCAGCTTGGTGGCTAGCGGGGAGACCCAGTACTTC.

This clone was counted only a few times. The sample contains more than one DNA sequence encoding this CDR3. The rearrangement links TRBV2 to TRBJ1-5; TRBD1 might be the D (5 bases). Trimming removed 3 bases at V and 6 bases at J, with 12 bases between. CDR3 length: 14 amino acids. Germline V CDR1 and CDR2: SNHLY, FYNNEI. The CDR3 here is CASSENQGSQPQHF. Written as DNA, the CDR3 is TGTGCCAGCAGTGAGAACCAGGGATCTCAGCCCCAGCATTTT. The variable domain in full, completed from reference TRBV2 and TRBJ1-5, reads EPEVTQTPSHQVTQMGQEVILRCVPISNHLYFYWYRQILGQKVEFLVSFYNNEISEKSEIFDDQFSVERPDGSNFTLKIRSTKLEDSAMYFCASSENQGSQPQHFGDGTRLSIL.

The rearrangement joins TRBV7-2 to TRBJ2-7; D may be TRBD1 (6 bases). The CDR3 extends over 15 amino acids. Looked up from germline, CDR1 is SGHTA and CDR2 is FQGNSA. V lost 5 bases and J lost 0, with 14 bases in between. The DNA of the CDR3 is TGTGCCAGCAGCGAGACCCGGGACACCTCCTACGAGCAGTACTTC. Protein: CASSETRDTSYEQYF.

This clone was counted only a few times. The CDR3 DNA reads as TGTGCCAGCAGTGAATCGTCCGGGACAGGTAACTACGAGCAGTACTTC. Encoded protein: CASSESSGTGNYEQYF. The chain uses TRBV25-1 and TRBJ2-7, with 8 bases lining up with TRBD1. The germline V gene encodes CDR1 MGHDK and CDR2 SYGVNS. V lost 1 base, J lost 3 bases, and 8 bases stayed unmatched. CDR3 length equals 16 residues.

This clone occurred a few times. CDR3 residues: CASSLDWTGFFSGNTIYF. In DNA, the CDR3 is TGTGCCAGCAGCTTAGATTGGACAGGTTTCTTCTCTGGAAACACCATATATTTT. This rearrangement joins TRBV7-2 to TRBJ1-3, with 7 bases fitting TRBD1. The trim removed 1 base at V and 0 bases at J, leaving 9 bases unmatched. This CDR3 has 18 residues. Per the germline V gene, CDR1 is SGHTA and CDR2 is FQGNSA.

The chain employs TRBV4-2 and TRBJ2-3; the match to TRBD2 covers 11 bases. In germline, CDR1 is LGHNA, CDR2 YNFKEQ. The CDR3 totals 17 residues. Trimming took 4 bases from V and 7 from J; bases not matched to a gene: 13. The CDR3: CASSLGSVAGGPNTQYF. The CDR3 bases are TGTGCCAGCAGCCTCGGAAGTGTAGCGGGGGGGCCTAATACGCAGTATTTT.

This clone showed up just a few times. The J gene is TRBJ2-6, the V gene TRBV7-2; D is perhaps TRBD2 (5 bases). Germline V gene lookup returns CDR1 SGHTA and CDR2 FQGNSA. The length of the CDR3 is 17 residues. Trimming stripped 3 bases from V and 2 bases from J, with 14 bases between. CDR3: CASSFSGLLTGANVLTF. Written as DNA, the CDR3 is TGTGCCAGCAGCTTCTCAGGACTCCTTACTGGGGCCAACGTCCTGACTTTC.

The rearrangement links TRBV9 to TRBJ2-7; D not resolved. The CDR3 covers 14 residues. CDR1 and CDR2 from the germline V gene are SGDLS and YYNGEE. The V gene lost 4 bases and the J gene lost 2 bases, with 13 bases spanning the gap. The CDR3 DNA is TGTGCCAGCAGCTCTGGCGGCTTCACCTACGAGCAGTACTTC. Its protein product is CASSSGGFTYEQYF.

J is TRBJ2-7 and V is TRBV27, with D possibly TRBD1 on 6 matching bases. The CDR3 loop spans 15 amino acids. V was trimmed by 5 bases and J by 3 bases, leaving 17 bases between them. Germline V gene lookup returns CDR1 MNHEY and CDR2 SMNVEV (reference sequence). The CDR3 bases are TGTGCCAGCAGTCTCGCTGGACAGAAATTCTACGAGCAGTACTTC. Translated: CASSLAGQKFYEQYF.

This chain links TRBV6-6 with TRBJ1-5; maybe TRBD1 (6 bases). CDR1 MNHNY and CDR2 SVGAGI come from the germline V gene (reference sequence). CDR3 length: 14 residues. Trimming left V 11 bases short and J 5 bases short, with 19 bases between. Here the CDR3 reads CAAKQGRIDQPQHF. The CDR3, as DNA: TGTGCCGCAAAACAGGGAAGGATAGATCAGCCCCAGCATTTT.

The rearrangement uses TRBV15 and TRBJ1-2; TRBD1 is a possible D gene (6 bases). The CDR3 consists of 14 residues. Germline CDR1 and CDR2: LNHNV and YYDKDF (reference sequence). The V end was cut by 1 base, the J end by 8 bases, with 14 bases between. CDR3 nucleotides: TGTGCCACCAGCAGAGCTCCTGGGGGGGCAGGCTACACCTTC. Protein sequence: CATSRAPGGAGYTF.

This clone was counted only a few times. The chain has TRBV19 and TRBJ1-2, with 11 nucleotides matching TRBD1. The CDR3 has 10 residues. The germline CDR1 and CDR2 sequences are LNHDA and SQIVND (reference sequence). Unmatched junction bases numbered 1, after V lost 5 bases and J lost 14 bases. CDR3 region: CASSGQGATF. In DNA form, the CDR3 reads TGTGCCAGTAGTGGACAGGGGGCGACCTTC.

This clone was seen more than once but under ten times. This chain connects TRBV29-1 to TRBJ1-6; D is unclear. The V end was cut by 7 bases, the J end by 1 base, with 8 bases between. The CDR3 contains 13 residues. CDR1 and CDR2 from the germline V gene are SQVTM and ANQGSEA. This CDR3 reads CSGRDSYNSPLHF. CDR3 nucleotide sequence: TGCAGCGGCCGGGATTCCTATAATTCACCCCTCCACTTT.

The rearrangement links TRBV7-9 to TRBJ2-7, with D possibly matching TRBD1 (5 bases). The CDR3 has 14 amino acids. Trimming took 3 bases from V and 6 from J, leaving 15 bases between them. CDR1 SEHNR and CDR2 FQNEAQ come from the germline V gene (reference sequence). CDR3 nucleotide sequence: TGTGCCAGCAGCTTGTTGGGGCTTGGTCGCGAGCAGTACTTC. It translates to CASSLLGLGREQYF.

This chain links TRBV14 with TRBJ1-1; D gene unclear. This CDR3 is built from 13 residues. The ends were cut back, 2 bases at V and 4 bases at J, with 8 bases in the middle. Germline V gives CDR1 SGHDN, CDR2 FVKESK. Here the CDR3 reads CASSQQSSTEAFF. The CDR3 region has the DNA TGTGCCAGCAGCCAACAGTCATCCACTGAAGCTTTCTTT.

This clone was observed a few times. The chain is built from TRBV5-4 and TRBJ2-2; TRBD2 aligns across 12 bases. This CDR3 contains 15 residues. CDR1 is SGHNT, CDR2 YYREEE, per germline (reference sequence). V shed 4 bases, J shed 5 bases, and the junction held 3 bases outside the gene matches. In nucleotides, the CDR3 is TGTGCCAGCAGCGTAACTAGCGGGGGGACCGGGGAGCTGTTTTTT. This encodes CASSVTSGGTGELFF.

The chain combines TRBV10-1 with TRBJ2-1; D unresolved. Trimming pared 3 bases from V and 7 bases from J, leaving 10 bases between. Germline assignment: CDR1 WNHNN and CDR2 SYGVQD (reference sequence). The CDR3 contains 13 residues. This CDR3 is CASSEDPRNEQFF. The CDR3 DNA sequence: TGCGCCAGCAGTGAAGACCCCCGAAATGAGCAGTTCTTC.

This clone was seen a few times. V usage is TRBV7-2 and J usage is TRBJ2-3; 10 bases match TRBD2. Trimming cost V 4 bases and J 4 bases; bases outside gene matches: 8. Germline V lookup: CDR1 SGHTA, CDR2 FQGNSA. The length of the CDR3 is 16 residues. This CDR3 reads CASSSWTSGEPDTQYF. The CDR3, as DNA: TGTGCCAGCAGCTCTTGGACTAGCGGCGAACCAGATACGCAGTATTTT.

This clone was detected a few times. The chain joins TRBV7-9 to TRBJ2-5; 11 nucleotides align to TRBD2. The CDR3 runs 15 residues. CDR1 and CDR2 from the germline V gene are SEHNR and FQNEAQ (reference sequence). The trim removed 5 bases at V and 4 bases at J, leaving 6 bases unmatched. CDR3 protein: CASSPGLAVRETQYF. The CDR3 bases are TGTGCCAGCAGCCCGGGACTAGCGGTGAGAGAGACCCAGTACTTC.

A few counts support this clone. This chain uses TRBV9 with TRBJ2-3; D is perhaps TRBD2 (5 bases). The germline V gene encodes CDR1 SGDLS and CDR2 YYNGEE. This CDR3 is 17 amino acids long. Trimming removed 3 bases at V and 1 base at J, with 18 bases between. CDR3 in amino acids: CASSGFPRGRGTDTQYF. The CDR3 DNA reads TGTGCCAGCAGCGGCTTCCCCAGAGGGCGCGGCACAGATACGCAGTATTTT. Based on the CDR3 plus reference TRBV9 and TRBJ2-3, the full variable domain is DSGVTQTPKHLITATGQRVTLRCSPRSGDLSVYWYQQSLDQGLQFLIQYYNGEERAKGNILERFSAQQFPDLHSELNLSSLELGDSALYFCASSGFPRGRGTDTQYFGPGTRLTVL.

The chain links TRBV11-2 to TRBJ2-7; 10 bases are a match to TRBD2. With V trimmed by 3 bases and J by 5 bases, 4 bases remained unmatched. Germline V CDR1 and CDR2: SGHAT, FQNNGV. There are 14 residues in the CDR3. The CDR3 DNA reads TGTGCCAGCAGCTTTGTTCTAGCGGGGGACGAGCAGTACTTC. The encoded protein is CASSFVLAGDEQYF.

Many counts were recorded for this clone. The rearrangement links TRBV5-1 to TRBJ2-3, with unresolved D. This CDR3 spans 14 amino acids. Trimming removed 0 bases at V and 5 bases at J, with 10 bases between. CDR1 is SGHRS, CDR2 YFSETQ, per germline. CDR3 DNA sequence: TGCGCCAGCAGCTTGGCCGCGATTAGAGATACGCAGTATTTT. This codes for CASSLAAIRDTQYF.

V and J are TRBV4-2 and TRBJ1-1; TRBD1 might be the D (5 bases). The CDR3 sequence is 17 residues long. Per the germline V gene, CDR1 is LGHNA and CDR2 is YNFKEQ. Between the trimmed V and J ends, which lost 0 bases and 1 base, there was a span of 15 bases. This CDR3 reads CASSQEPARVSNTEAFF. The CDR3 region has the DNA TGTGCCAGCAGCCAAGAGCCGGCCAGGGTGTCGAACACTGAAGCTTTCTTT.

This chain joins TRBV4-2 and TRBJ2-3; 8 bases are a match to TRBD2. The length of the CDR3 is 16 residues. Germline values: CDR1 LGHNA, CDR2 YNFKEQ. V gave up 0 bases and J gave up 2 bases; unmatched junction bases: 4. The DNA of the CDR3 is TGTGCCAGCAGCCAAGATATAGCGGGGATCACAGATACGCAGTATTTT. Translated: CASSQDIAGITDTQYF.

This chain links TRBV4-3 with TRBJ2-1, with D hard to call. Trimming left V 0 bases short and J 7 bases short, with 16 bases between. The CDR3 runs to 16 residues. The germline gives CDR1 LGHNA, CDR2 YSLEER. CDR3 region: CASSQDLKGWGNEQFF. The CDR3 coding sequence is TGCGCCAGCAGCCAAGATCTGAAAGGGTGGGGTAATGAGCAGTTCTTC.

The chain links TRBV28 to TRBJ1-6; D ambiguous. Trimming removed 6 bases from V and 15 bases from J, with 12 bases in between. The CDR3 has 11 amino acids. The germline V gene has CDR1 MDHEN and CDR2 SYDVKM. The chain's CDR3 is CASRGLISLHF. The CDR3 bases are TGTGCCAGCAGAGGACTCATCAGCCTCCACTTT. The variable domain in full, with the rest retrieved from reference TRBV28 and TRBJ1-6, is DVKVTQSSRYLVKRTGEKVFLECVQDMDHENMFWYRQDPGLGLRLIYFSYDVKMKEKGDIPEGYSVSREKKERFSLILESASTNQTSMYLCASRGLISLHFGNGTRLTVT.

This clone was detected a few times. The rearrangement links TRBV4-2 to TRBJ2-1; 8 nucleotides line up with TRBD2. Germline-derived CDR1 and CDR2 are LGHNA and YNFKEQ. The CDR3 extends over 16 amino acids. With 0 bases clipped from V and 8 bases from J, the junction kept 9 bases outside the gene matches. The chain's CDR3 is CASSQDESGGWDEQFF. CDR3 bases: TGTGCCAGCAGCCAAGATGAAAGCGGGGGCTGGGATGAGCAGTTCTTC.